The entry below describes one T cell receptor (beta chain). Its antigen is currently unknown. The data derive from a study of T cell repertoires in cytomegalovirus infection. Overall study: In the study, CMV epitopes included recently identified HLA-C-restricted and well-studied HLA-B-restricted ones. CMV infection plus the matching HLA type was flagged by public TCR beta signatures. General study findings and limits: Identification of carriers of CMV plus the relevant HLA was achieved through cumulative public TCR beta family frequency. Dominating the ex vivo response were HLA-C-restricted CMV-specific TCR beta clonotypes.

This CDR3 region has 15 residues. Trimming took 2 bases from V and 5 from J; bases not matched to a gene: 4. The germline V gene has CDR1 MNHEY and CDR2 SMNVEV (reference sequence). TCRdb called the reads again in MiXCR, with one record for every CDR3 protein. The data contain approximately 990,000 distinct CDR3 sequences, about 33% of them singletons. This receptor was identified in a human donor in good health (CMV status not recorded). Some clones in this sample may be carry-over from other donors' samples. The sequenced sample was cultured CD8+ T cells from PBMCs, obtained from culture after CMV antigen stimulation. The chain has TRBV27 and TRBJ2-1; 9 nucleotides agree with TRBD2. The CDR3 DNA follows: TGTGCCAGCAGTTTACCGGGACTAGCTCACAATGAGCAGTTCTTC. Protein: CASSLPGLAHNEQFF.